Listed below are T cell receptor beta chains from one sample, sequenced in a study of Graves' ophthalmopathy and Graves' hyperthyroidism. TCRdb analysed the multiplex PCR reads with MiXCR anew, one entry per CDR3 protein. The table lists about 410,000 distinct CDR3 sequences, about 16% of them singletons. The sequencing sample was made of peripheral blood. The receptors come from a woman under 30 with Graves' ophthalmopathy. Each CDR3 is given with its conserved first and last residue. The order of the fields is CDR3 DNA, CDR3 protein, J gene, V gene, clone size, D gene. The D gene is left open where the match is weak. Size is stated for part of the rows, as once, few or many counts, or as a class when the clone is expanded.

TGTGCCAGCAGTTTTCCAAGGGAGAACACTGAAGCTTTCTTT CASSFPRENTEAFF TRBJ1-1 TRBV12-3/TRBV12-4 many -
TGTGCCAGCAGTAACCCCCTGCGAGTAGGCGGGAATGCCGGGGAGCTGTTTTTT CASSNPLRVGGNAGELFF TRBJ2-2 TRBV6-2/TRBV6-3 - -
TGCAGTGCCCGGGACAGATCCTCAAATTCACCCCTCCACTTT CSARDRSSNSPLHF TRBJ1-6 TRBV20-1 many TRBD1
TGTGCCAGCAGCTTAGCGGGACCCCCTAAAAACATTCAGTACTTC CASSLAGPPKNIQYF TRBJ2-4 TRBV7-3 - -
TGTGCCTGGAGTGTACCTGGCAGGGGTTACGAGCAGTACTTC CAWSVPGRGYEQYF TRBJ2-7 TRBV30 many -
TGTGCCAGCAGCCCGCCCCGAGGGGCGGCGGGAAACACCATATATTTT CASSPPRGAAGNTIYF TRBJ1-3 TRBV11-2 many -
TGCAGTGCTAGTGGCAGGAATCAGCCCCAGCATTTT CSASGRNQPQHF TRBJ1-5 TRBV20-1 many -
TGTGCCAGCAGTTACGATACAGTGAACACTGAAGCTTTCTTT CASSYDTVNTEAFF TRBJ1-1 TRBV6-5 many -
TGTGCCAGCAGCTCCCCCAGAAGGGGGTATATTGAAGAGACCCAGTACTTC CASSSPRRGYIEETQYF TRBJ2-5 TRBV11-2 many -
TGTGCCAGCAGTTACACCCGGACTAGCGGGAACTACGAGCAGTACTTC CASSYTRTSGNYEQYF TRBJ2-7 TRBV6-5 few TRBD2
TGTGCCAGCAGTTACGCTCAGAGGAACACTGAAGCTTTCTTT CASSYAQRNTEAFF TRBJ1-1 TRBV6-5 many -
TGTGCCTGGAGTGCTGACAGTGAATATCAGCCCCAGCATTTT CAWSADSEYQPQHF TRBJ1-5 TRBV30 - -
TGTGCCAGCAGCCCCCGGGGAACACCCCTCGAGCAGTACTTC CASSPRGTPLEQYF TRBJ2-7 TRBV3-1 many -
TGTGCCAGCAGTATACAGGGAACAAGCAATCAGCCCCAGCATTTT CASSIQGTSNQPQHF TRBJ1-5 TRBV6-5 many -
TGTGCCAGCAGCTCATCCGGGAACACGCGGGAGCAGTACTTC CASSSSGNTREQYF TRBJ2-7 TRBV11-2 many -
TGTGCCAGCAGCTTAGAGGTTCCGGCCCAGTACTTC CASSLEVPAQYF TRBJ2-5 TRBV11-2 many -
TGCAGCGTTGAAGCGGGAGCGGTTCTAGGGGGGGAGCTGTTTTTT CSVEAGAVLGGELFF TRBJ2-2 TRBV29-1 - -
TGCGCCAGCAGCCGGGAGGGGACAGGGGCGAACTATGGCTACACCTTC CASSREGTGANYGYTF TRBJ1-2 TRBV5-1 many TRBD1
TGTGCCAGCAGCTCCCAGGGAAGAGTCACTGAAGCTTTCTTT CASSSQGRVTEAFF TRBJ1-1 TRBV7-2 many -
TGTGCCAGCAGCCAACTCGCCGGGACTAGCGGAAGGGTGCTGGACACCGGGGAGCTGTTTTTT CASSQLAGTSGRVLDTGELFF TRBJ2-2 TRBV25-1 many TRBD2
TGCAGTGCCGAGTCTGGGGCCAACGTCCTGACTTTC CSAESGANVLTF TRBJ2-6 TRBV20-1 many -
TGTGCCAGCATTCGGACTAGCGGGTCCCACGAGCAGTACTTC CASIRTSGSHEQYF TRBJ2-7 TRBV28 many TRBD2
TGCGCCAGCAGCTTGCGGGTAGCGGGAGCTTGGGAGCAGTACTTC CASSLRVAGAWEQYF TRBJ2-7 TRBV5-1 many TRBD2